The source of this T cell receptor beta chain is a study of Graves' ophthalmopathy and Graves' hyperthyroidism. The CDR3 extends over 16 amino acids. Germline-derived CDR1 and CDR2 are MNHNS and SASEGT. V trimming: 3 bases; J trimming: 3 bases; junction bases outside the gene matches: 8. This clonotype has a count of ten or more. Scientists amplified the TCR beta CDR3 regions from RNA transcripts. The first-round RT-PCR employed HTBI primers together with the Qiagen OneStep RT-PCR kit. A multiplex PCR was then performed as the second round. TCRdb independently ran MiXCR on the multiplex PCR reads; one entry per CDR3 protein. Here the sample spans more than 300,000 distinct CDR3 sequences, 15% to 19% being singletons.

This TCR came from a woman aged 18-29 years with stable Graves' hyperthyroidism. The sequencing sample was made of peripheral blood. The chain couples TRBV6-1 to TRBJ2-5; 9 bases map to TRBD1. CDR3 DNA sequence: TGTGCCAGCAGTGAGGGACAGGGCTTTACAAAAGAGACCCAGTACTTC. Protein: CASSEGQGFTKETQYF.